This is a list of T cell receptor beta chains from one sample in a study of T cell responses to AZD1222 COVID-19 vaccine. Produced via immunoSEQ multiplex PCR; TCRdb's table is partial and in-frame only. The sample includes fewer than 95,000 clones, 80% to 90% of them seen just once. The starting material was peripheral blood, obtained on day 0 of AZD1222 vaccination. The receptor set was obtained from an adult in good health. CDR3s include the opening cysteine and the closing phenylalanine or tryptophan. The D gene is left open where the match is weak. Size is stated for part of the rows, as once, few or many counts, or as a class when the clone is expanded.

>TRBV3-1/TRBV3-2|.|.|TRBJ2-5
TGTGCCAGCAGCATCGGAAGGAATCAAGAGACCCAGTACTTC
CASSIGRNQETQYF
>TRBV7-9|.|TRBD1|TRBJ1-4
TGTGCCAGCAGCTTTATGAGGGGGACAGGGGCTGGAAAACTGTTTTTT
CASSFMRGTGAGKLFF
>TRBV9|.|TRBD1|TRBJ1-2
TGTGCCAGCAGCGTAGCTACAGGGGACTATGGCTACACCTTC
CASSVATGDYGYTF
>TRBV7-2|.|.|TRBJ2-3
TGTGCCAGCAGCTTATCCGGGAGAAGCACAGATACGCAGTATTTT
CASSLSGRSTDTQYF
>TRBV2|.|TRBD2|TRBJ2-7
TGTGCCAGCATGACTAGAGCGGGAGGGAGGCACGAGCAGTACTTC
CASMTRAGGRHEQYF
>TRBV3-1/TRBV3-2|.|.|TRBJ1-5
TGTGCCAGCAGCCAGTTGGGCAATCAGCCCCAGCATTTT
CASSQLGNQPQHF
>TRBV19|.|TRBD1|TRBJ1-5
TGTGCCAGTAGTATTGGGACAGGAAGAAGGCCCCAGCATTTT
CASSIGTGRRPQHF
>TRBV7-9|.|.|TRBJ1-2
TGTGCCAGCAGCCCGAGGGCCGGGCTAAGTTCCGGCTATGGCTACACCTTC
CASSPRAGLSSGYGYTF
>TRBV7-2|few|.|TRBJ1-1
TGTGCCAGCAGCTCATCTGGGACACGGCATTCCACTGAAGCTTTCTTT
CASSSSGTRHSTEAFF
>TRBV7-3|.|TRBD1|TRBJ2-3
TGTGCCAGCAGCTTAATCGGGACAGGGGAGACGGGCACAGATACGCAGTATTTT
CASSLIGTGETGTDTQYF
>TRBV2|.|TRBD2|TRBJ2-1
TGTGCCGGACGTCCGGGACTAGCGGGGGCCCGAAGGGAGCAGTTCTTC
CAGRPGLAGARREQFF
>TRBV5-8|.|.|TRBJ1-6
TGTGCCAGCAGCCGCCGGGACGTATATAATTCACCCCTCCACTTT
CASSRRDVYNSPLHF
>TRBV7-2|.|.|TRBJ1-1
TGTGCCAGCAGCTTATCGTCGGGGGGGACTGAAGCTTTCTTT
CASSLSSGGTEAFF
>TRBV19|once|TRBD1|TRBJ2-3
TGTGCCAGTTCAAGGCGGGACAGGGATCCAGATACGCAGTATTTT
CASSRRDRDPDTQYF
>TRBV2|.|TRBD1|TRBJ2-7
TGTGCCACCGGGACAGCCTCCTACGAGCAGTACTTC
CATGTASYEQYF
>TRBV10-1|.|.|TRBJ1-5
TGCGCCAGCAGTGGGTCAGTAGATCAGCCCCAGCATTTT
CASSGSVDQPQHF
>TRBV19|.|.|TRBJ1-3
TGTGCCAGTAGTATCAGTTACTTCTCTGGAAACACCATATATTTT
CASSISYFSGNTIYF
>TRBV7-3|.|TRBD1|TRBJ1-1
TGTGCCAGCAGCTTGGACAGGGGGAAGGCTTTCTTT
CASSLDRGKAFF
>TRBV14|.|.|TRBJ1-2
TGTGCCAGCAGCCTCGTTGACAGGTGGGGTTACTATGGCTACACCTTC
CASSLVDRWGYYGYTF
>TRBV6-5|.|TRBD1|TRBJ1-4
TGTGCCAGCAGTCGACAGGGAAATGAAAAACTGTTTTTT
CASSRQGNEKLFF
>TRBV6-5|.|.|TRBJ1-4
TGTGCCAGCAGAAGGGACATCGTCAATGAAAAACTGTTTTTT
CASRRDIVNEKLFF
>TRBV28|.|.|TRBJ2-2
TGTGCCAGCAGTTTATACGGGACTCCGAACACCGGGGAGCTGTTTTTT
CASSLYGTPNTGELFF
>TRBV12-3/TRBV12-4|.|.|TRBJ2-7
TGTGCCAGCAGTTTACCCAGGTACGAGCAGTACTTC
CASSLPRYEQYF
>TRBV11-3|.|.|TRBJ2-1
TGTGCCAGCAGCTTAGAAGGTGTTGGGACTTACAATGAGCAGTTCTTC
CASSLEGVGTYNEQFF
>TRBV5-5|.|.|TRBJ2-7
TGTGCCAGCAGCCCGGATGTGGGCTTCTCCTACGAGCAGTACTTC
CASSPDVGFSYEQYF
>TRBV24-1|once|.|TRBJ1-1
TGTGCCACGAATACGGCTTTGGGGACTGAAGCTTTCTTT
CATNTALGTEAFF
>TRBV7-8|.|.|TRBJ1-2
TGTGCCAGCAGCTCTACTATTGGAGGAAACTATGGCTACACCTTC
CASSSTIGGNYGYTF
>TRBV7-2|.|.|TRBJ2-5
TGTGCCAGCAGCCCTCAGGGCGGAGAGACCCAGTACTTC
CASSPQGGETQYF
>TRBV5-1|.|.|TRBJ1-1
TGCGCCAGCAGCTTCAGGGGAGAGACCACTGAAGCTTTCTTT
CASSFRGETTEAFF
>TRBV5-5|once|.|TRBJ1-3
TGTGCCAGCAGCTTGGTCTCTGGAAACACCATATATTTT
CASSLVSGNTIYF
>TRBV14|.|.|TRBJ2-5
TGTGCCAGCAACCAATACGGGGGAGAGACCCAGTACTTC
CASNQYGGETQYF
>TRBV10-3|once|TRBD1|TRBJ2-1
TGTGCCATCAGCACGACAGGGGAGAATGAGCAGTTCTTC
CAISTTGENEQFF
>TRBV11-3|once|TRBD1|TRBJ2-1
TGTGCCAGCAGCTTTGGACAGGGGGCGGGTTACAATGAGCAGTTCTTC
CASSFGQGAGYNEQFF
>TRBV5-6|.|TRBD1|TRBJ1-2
TGTGCCAGCAGCTCGGTTTTGCCGGGACAGGGAAGCTACACCTTC
CASSSVLPGQGSYTF
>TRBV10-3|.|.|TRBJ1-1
TGTGCCATCAGTGACCCACAGGGCGGGATACCAGAAGCTTTCTTT
CAISDPQGGIPEAFF
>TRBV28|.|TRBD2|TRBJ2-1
TGTGCCAGCAGTTTAGGGGGGGGCAATGAGCAGTTCTTC
CASSLGGGNEQFF
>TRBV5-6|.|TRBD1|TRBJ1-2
TGTGCCAGCGTTCCTAAAGGGACAGGGGGTCTCTACACCTTC
CASVPKGTGGLYTF
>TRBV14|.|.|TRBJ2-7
TGTGCCAGCAGCCAAGACAACCTCTACGAGCAGTACTTC
CASSQDNLYEQYF
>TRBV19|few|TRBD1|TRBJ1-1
TGTGCCAGTAGTCCAGGGACAGGGGGCACTGAAGCTTTCTTT
CASSPGTGGTEAFF
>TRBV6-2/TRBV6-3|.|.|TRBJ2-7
TGTGCCAGCAGTTACTCGCTTCGGGAGTTTGGCGAGCAGTACTTC
CASSYSLREFGEQYF
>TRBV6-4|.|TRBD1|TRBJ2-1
TGTGCCAGCAGTGACTCGACAGGGGGTGGAAATGAGCAGTTCTTC
CASSDSTGGGNEQFF
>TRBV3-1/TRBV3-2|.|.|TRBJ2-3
TGTGCCAGCAGCCAAGATCGAGGCACAGATACGCAGTATTTT
CASSQDRGTDTQYF
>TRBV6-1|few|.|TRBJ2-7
TGTGCCAGCAGTGAGGGGCAGATCTACGAGCAGTACTTC
CASSEGQIYEQYF
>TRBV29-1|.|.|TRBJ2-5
TGCAGCGTGAGGGTCCAAGAGACCCAGTACTTC
CSVRVQETQYF
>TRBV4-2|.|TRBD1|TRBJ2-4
TGTGCCAGCAGCCACACCGGGACAGCGTCGGGCATTCAGTACTTC
CASSHTGTASGIQYF
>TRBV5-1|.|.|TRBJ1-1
TGCGCCAGCAGCATGGACGGGCGGAACACTGAAGCTTTCTTT
CASSMDGRNTEAFF
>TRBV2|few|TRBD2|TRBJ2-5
TGTGCCAGCAGTTCAATAACTAGCGGGAATCGAGAGACCCAGTACTTC
CASSSITSGNRETQYF
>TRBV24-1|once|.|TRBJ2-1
TGTGCCACCAGTGATGCCTCCCGGGGGGCCCGCTTCAATGAGCAGTTCTTC
CATSDASRGARFNEQFF
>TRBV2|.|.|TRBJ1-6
TGTGCCACCGCCCTAAGCTCCTATAATTCACCCCTCCACTTT
CATALSSYNSPLHF
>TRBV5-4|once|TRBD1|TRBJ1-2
TGTGCCAGCAGCCCCGGTGGGACAGTTAACTATGGCTACACCTTC
CASSPGGTVNYGYTF
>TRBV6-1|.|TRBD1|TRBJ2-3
TGTGCCAGCAGTGACAGGGACAGGGGGGGCACAGATACGCAGTATTTT
CASSDRDRGGTDTQYF
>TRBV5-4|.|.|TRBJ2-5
TGTGCCAGCAGCTTGGCCTTAGGGCAAGCCCAAGAGACCCAGTACTTC
CASSLALGQAQETQYF
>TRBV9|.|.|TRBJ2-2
TGTGCCAGCAGCGCCGTGAATGGAGGGGCCGGGGAGCTGTTTTTT
CASSAVNGGAGELFF
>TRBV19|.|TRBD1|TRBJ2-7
TGTGCCAGTAGTAACCGGGACAGGGGATACTACGAGCAGTACTTC
CASSNRDRGYYEQYF
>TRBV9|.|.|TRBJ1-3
TGTGCCAGCAGCGGGGAGGCGAACACCATATATTTT
CASSGEANTIYF
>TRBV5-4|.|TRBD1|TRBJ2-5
TGTGCCAGCAGCAAGGACAGGGGAGGAGAGACCCAGTACTTC
CASSKDRGGETQYF
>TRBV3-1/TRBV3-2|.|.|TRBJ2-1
TGTGCCAGCAGCGCCCCCGGCAATGAGCAGTTCTTC
CASSAPGNEQFF